This entry is about one T cell receptor (beta chain). Its antigen has not been determined. Base quality data are lacking; no much larger clone is found one base away. This sample was included in a study of PD-1 blockade in classical Hodgkin lymphoma (dated by TCRdb to 2020 to 2022). Notes on the research overall: Nivolumab dosing was 3 mg/kg intravenously every 2 weeks, continuing until either disease progression or unacceptable toxicity. To define a peripheral blood immune signature of response to PD-1 blockade in classical Hodgkin lymphoma, the study combined TCR beta sequencing with CyTOF.

The sample's time point label is to be understood as: cycle 4 day 1 (C4D1), after 6 weeks of nivolumab. Every trial patient had relapsed after autologous stem cell transplantation, and cohorts A, B and C differed in prior brentuximab vedotin exposure. The trial cohort was composed of about 54 patients with relapsed/refractory classical Hodgkin lymphoma, for whom complete response, partial response or progressive disease was recorded as best overall response. Trial patients were treated with single-agent nivolumab in the multi-cohort phase II CheckMate 205 trial. An independent review committee assessed best overall response by applying the 2007 International Working Group response criteria. Trial PBMCs were collected immediately before nivolumab initiation (C1D1) and during therapy at cycle 2 day 1 and cycle 4 day 1. Peripheral blood was collected in 8 mL Vacutainer Cell Preparation Tubes, from which PBMCs were isolated by centrifugation and then cryopreserved.

The study at large found these results: A significant rise by C4D1 was seen in CD4+ but not CD8+ TCR diversity (p=0.0027 vs p=0.16), with the rise being most apparent in complete responders (p=0.02). The study covered only a single clinical trial cohort, and the causes of the repertoire differences, possibly disease activity or prior therapy, were still not defined. Diversity was lower in patients who began nivolumab less than 1 year after ASCT, so these patients were left out of later analyses to avoid confounding by immune reconstitution. Trial patients with a complete response had baseline diversity similar to that of newly diagnosed patients, while partial responders and progressors had significantly lower diversity. Baseline TCR diversity was reported to be lower in newly diagnosed patients than in healthy donors and to be lower still in relapsed/refractory patients.

Genomic DNA was isolated using the Qiagen DNeasy kit from unsorted PBMCs as well as from negatively selected CD4+ and CD8+ fractions. TCR beta CDR3 regions were subjected to amplification by immunoSEQ multiplex PCR with primers that anneal to V and J segments. Amplification bias was minimized using a synthetic immune receptor repertoire, and residual bias was removed computationally after sequencing. Per the source publication's procedure: Repertoire diversity was quantified as the Shannon entropy index using custom Python scripts. The unsorted, CD4+ and CD8+ repertoires were each analyzed separately, with the exception of combined analyses, where CD4+ and CD8+ sequences were merged in silico. Clonal expansion was defined as a frequency increase of at least 2-fold after treatment compared with C1D1, and clones undetected at baseline were assigned a pseudocount of 0.5. Singleton clones were defined as clones with 0 or 1 copy at C1D1, and non-singleton clones were defined as clones with 2 or more copies. Clones expanded in unsorted samples were annotated as CD4+, CD8+ or unknown by matching protein sequences in sorted samples from the same patient. Wilcoxon tests on paired samples were used to test diversity changes from C1D1 to C4D1. In its TCRdb copy, this immuneACCESS table keeps in-frame sequences only and misses some clones. Where compared with another copy, unresolved V genes explain less than half of these, and the others have no known cause. That table gives V, J and clone size, and the DNA gave D and trimming. The sample table records 64,000 or so clones; about 92% of these occur just once. Of the sample, about 8% is held by the ten largest clones.

This sequence originates from a human donor with classical Hodgkin lymphoma. The material sequenced was peripheral blood mononuclear cells (PBMCs), taken before the fourth cycle of nivolumab.

The CDR3 has the sequence CASSLGQGAYNEQFF. The DNA sequence is given as TGTGCCAGCAGTTTGGGCCAGGGCGCTTACAATGAGCAGTTCTTC. Recombination linked TRBV27 to TRBJ2-1; 5 matching bases give a weak D call of TRBD1. The CDR3 contains 15 residues, cysteine and phenylalanine counted. CDR3 DNA is the only sequence kept; it has 45 bases, read in frame from the first base. Between the V and J ends, shortened by 3 bases and 4 bases respectively, the junction contains 13 bases. The germline V gene (reference sequence) specifies MNHEY as CDR1 and SMNVEV as CDR2.